These T cell receptor beta chains were read from a single sample in a study of CD8 T cells in ankylosing spondylitis. In TCRdb, the 5' RACE reads were re-called with MiXCR into one record per CDR3 protein. The table has about 160,000 distinct CDR3 sequences, about a sixth seen once. Sequencing was done on a sample of blood, either unsorted or a sorted T cell fraction (not recorded which). The receptors originated from a male donor with ankylosing spondylitis or in good health (not recorded which). Both conserved end residues are part of each CDR3. D genes are given only for firm matches. Size tells how often a clone was seen (once, few, many) or the class of an expanded clone, and some rows leave it out.

TRBJ2-7,-,few,TRBV5-1,CASSDDSSYEQYF,TGCGCCAGCAGCGATGACAGCAGCTACGAGCAGTACTTC
TRBJ2-3,TRBD2,few,TRBV10-3,CAIRVGLAGGQDTQYF,TGTGCCATCAGGGTAGGACTAGCGGGAGGTCAAGATACGCAGTATTTT
TRBJ1-1,TRBD1,few,TRBV6-2/TRBV6-3,CASSDRTGGVEAFF,TGTGCCAGCAGTGATCGGACAGGGGGAGTTGAAGCTTTCTTT
TRBJ2-1,-,many,TRBV10-3,CAISDQNNEQFF,TGTGCCATCAGTGACCAAAACAATGAGCAGTTCTTC
TRBJ2-1,TRBD2,few,TRBV6-5,CASSSFMVSGSHNEQFF,TGTGCCAGCAGCTCGTTTATGGTTAGCGGGAGCCATAATGAGCAGTTCTTC
TRBJ2-1,TRBD2,many,TRBV20-1,CSANSGASSYNEQFF,TGCAGTGCCAATAGCGGGGCCAGCTCCTACAATGAGCAGTTCTTC
TRBJ2-2,-,-,TRBV5-1,CASSPREGFNTGELFF,TGCGCCAGCAGCCCCCGCGAGGGGTTTAACACCGGGGAGCTGTTTTTT
TRBJ2-3,-,many,TRBV10-3,CAISESLADTQYF,TGTGCCATCAGTGAGTCGCTGGCAGATACGCAGTATTTT
TRBJ1-2,TRBD1,many,TRBV5-1,CASSLTGGGNYGYTF,TGCGCCAGCAGCTTAACAGGGGGCGGAAACTATGGCTACACCTTC
TRBJ2-1,-,few,TRBV20-1,CSALQGNHPDKQFF,TGCAGTGCATTACAGGGAAACCACCCTGATAAGCAGTTCTTC
TRBJ2-3,-,many,TRBV30,CAWSVGGTLSTDTQYF,TGTGCCTGGAGTGTAGGAGGGACCCTCTCCACAGATACGCAGTATTTT
TRBJ2-2,-,-,TRBV12-5,CASGLGAGTGELFF,TGTGCTAGTGGTTTGGGGGCAGGGACCGGGGAGCTGTTTTTT
TRBJ2-7,-,-,TRBV28,CASRPTGEGRYEQYF,TGTGCCAGCAGGCCGACAGGGGAGGGACGTTACGAGCAGTACTTC
TRBJ2-5,TRBD2,many,TRBV5-5,CASTGTSGRGETQYF,TGTGCCAGCACCGGGACTAGCGGGAGGGGTGAGACCCAGTACTTC
TRBJ1-4,TRBD1,many,TRBV5-1,CASSDRGDEKLFF,TGCGCCAGCTCAGACAGGGGCGATGAAAAACTGTTTTTT
TRBJ1-1,-,-,TRBV29-1,CSVEERSRKAFF,TGCAGCGTTGAGGAGAGATCGCGGAAAGCTTTCTTT
TRBJ2-1,TRBD2,few,TRBV7-9,CASSATTSGRIYNEQFF,TGTGCCAGCAGCGCTACTACTAGCGGGAGAATCTACAATGAGCAGTTCTTC
TRBJ2-1,TRBD1,-,TRBV12-3/TRBV12-4,CASSETGLKSYNEQFF,TGTGCCAGCAGCGAGACAGGGTTGAAGTCCTACAATGAGCAGTTCTTC
TRBJ2-2,-,few,TRBV2,CASSESRNTGELFF,TGTGCCAGCAGTGAGTCTCGGAACACCGGGGAGCTGTTTTTT
TRBJ1-5,TRBD1,many,TRBV5-1,CASSLGTGDQPQHF,TGCGCCAGCAGCTTGGGGACAGGGGACCAGCCCCAGCATTTT
TRBJ1-5,-,many,TRBV28,CASRGQRNQPQHF,TGTGCCAGCAGAGGACAGAGAAATCAGCCCCAGCATTTT
TRBJ1-5,-,few,TRBV5-5,CASSPRGVQPQHF,TGTGCCAGCAGCCCCCGGGGAGTTCAGCCCCAGCATTTT
TRBJ1-1,-,-,TRBV28,CASSFRSHGEAFF,TGTGCCAGCAGTTTCCGCAGCCACGGTGAAGCTTTCTTT
TRBJ2-3,TRBD2,many,TRBV29-1,CSLTSGDTDTQYF,TGCAGCCTAACTAGCGGAGACACAGATACGCAGTATTTT
TRBJ1-6,-,many,TRBV5-5,CASSLQGGYNSPLHF,TGTGCCAGCAGCTTGCAGGGAGGGTATAATTCACCCCTCCACTTT
TRBJ2-2,-,-,TRBV10-3,CAISGVALGGGELFF,TGTGCCATCAGTGGCGTCGCTCTAGGGGGCGGGGAGCTGTTTTTT
TRBJ2-2,TRBD2,few,TRBV5-1,CASSILAGRNTGELFF,TGCGCCAGCAGCATTTTAGCGGGCCGGAACACCGGGGAGCTGTTTTTT
TRBJ1-2,-,many,TRBV19,CASSILGVPGYGYTF,TGTGCCAGTAGTATACTGGGTGTCCCGGGTTATGGCTACACCTTC
TRBJ1-1,-,many,TRBV9,CASSPRPDTEAFF,TGTGCCAGCAGCCCTCGGCCCGACACTGAAGCTTTCTTT
TRBJ1-1,TRBD1,many,TRBV5-1,CASSRGTASSEAFF,TGCGCCAGCAGCCGGGGGACAGCATCTTCGGAAGCTTTCTTT
TRBJ1-1,TRBD1,-,TRBV5-1,CASSLGTGGGWNTEAFF,TGCGCCAGCAGCCTCGGGACAGGGGGCGGGTGGAACACTGAAGCTTTCTTT
TRBJ2-5,TRBD2,few,TRBV12-3/TRBV12-4,CASSSWLAGGVETQYF,TGTGCCAGCAGTTCGTGGCTAGCGGGAGGGGTAGAGACCCAGTACTTC
TRBJ1-5,-,-,TRBV7-2,CASSFFARVGQPQHF,TGTGCCAGCAGCTTCTTTGCCAGGGTCGGTCAGCCCCAGCATTTT
TRBJ2-3,-,-,TRBV7-2,CASSLELYTQYF,TGTGCCAGCAGCTTAGAGTTGTATACGCAGTATTTT
TRBJ2-5,TRBD1,-,TRBV6-1,CASSTGTGATETQYF,TGTGCCAGCAGTACCGGGACAGGGGCCACAGAGACCCAGTACTTC
TRBJ2-6,-,-,TRBV12-3/TRBV12-4,CASSLRAVEITGANVLTF,TGTGCCAGCAGTTTAAGAGCAGTCGAAATCACTGGGGCCAACGTCCTGACTTTC
TRBJ2-3,TRBD2,many,TRBV20-1,CSATNLLAGYTDTQYF,TGCAGTGCTACCAACCTATTAGCGGGGTACACAGATACGCAGTATTTT
TRBJ2-7,-,many,TRBV5-1,CASSFHPSSSSYEQYF,TGCGCCAGCAGCTTCCATCCCTCCTCCTCCTCCTACGAGCAGTACTTC
TRBJ2-7,TRBD1,many,TRBV12-3/TRBV12-4,CASSSTGGASEQYF,TGTGCCAGCAGTTCGACAGGGGGCGCATCCGAGCAGTACTTC
TRBJ1-1,TRBD1,many,TRBV20-1,CSPDRAPSMNTEAFF,TGCAGTCCGGACAGGGCACCATCCATGAACACTGAAGCTTTCTTT
TRBJ1-5,TRBD1,few,TRBV5-1,CASAGGTDQPQHF,TGCGCCAGCGCCGGAGGGACAGATCAGCCCCAGCATTTT
TRBJ1-2,-,many,TRBV27,CASSLSGPYGYTF,TGTGCCAGCAGTTTATCCGGGCCCTATGGCTACACCTTC
TRBJ2-3,TRBD2,-,TRBV5-4,CASSRWGGPPDTQYF,TGTGCCAGCAGCCGGTGGGGAGGGCCGCCAGATACGCAGTATTTT
TRBJ1-5,TRBD1,few,TRBV24-1,CATSDRRGDSNQPQHF,TGTGCCACCAGTGATCGCAGGGGGGATAGCAATCAGCCCCAGCATTTT
TRBJ2-1,TRBD2,-,TRBV5-1,CASSLAGMSYNEQFF,TGCGCCAGCAGCCTAGCGGGAATGTCCTACAATGAGCAGTTCTTC